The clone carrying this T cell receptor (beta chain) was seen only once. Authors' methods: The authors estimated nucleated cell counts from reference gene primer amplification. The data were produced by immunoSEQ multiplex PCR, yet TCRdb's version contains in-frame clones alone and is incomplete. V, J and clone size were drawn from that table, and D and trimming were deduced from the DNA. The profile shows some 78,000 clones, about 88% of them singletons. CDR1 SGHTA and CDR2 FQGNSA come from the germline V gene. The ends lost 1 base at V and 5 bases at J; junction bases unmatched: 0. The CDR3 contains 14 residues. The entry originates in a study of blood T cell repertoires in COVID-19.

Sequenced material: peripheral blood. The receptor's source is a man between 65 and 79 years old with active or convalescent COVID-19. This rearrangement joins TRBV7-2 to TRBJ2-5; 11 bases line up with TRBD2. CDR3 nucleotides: TGTGCCAGCAGCTTAGGGACTAGCGGGGAGACCCAGTACTTC. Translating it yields CASSLGTSGETQYF.